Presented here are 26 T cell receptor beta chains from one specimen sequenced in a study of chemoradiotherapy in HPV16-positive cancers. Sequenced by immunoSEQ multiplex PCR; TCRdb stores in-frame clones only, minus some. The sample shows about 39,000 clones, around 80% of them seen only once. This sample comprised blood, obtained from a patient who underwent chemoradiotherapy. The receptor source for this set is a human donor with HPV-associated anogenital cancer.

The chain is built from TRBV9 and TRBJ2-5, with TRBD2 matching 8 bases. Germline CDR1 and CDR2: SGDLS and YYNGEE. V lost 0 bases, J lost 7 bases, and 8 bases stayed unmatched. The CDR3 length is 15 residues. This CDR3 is CASSVAGGDARTQYF. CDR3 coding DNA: TGTGCCAGCAGCGTAGCGGGGGGGGACGCACGGACCCAGTACTTC.

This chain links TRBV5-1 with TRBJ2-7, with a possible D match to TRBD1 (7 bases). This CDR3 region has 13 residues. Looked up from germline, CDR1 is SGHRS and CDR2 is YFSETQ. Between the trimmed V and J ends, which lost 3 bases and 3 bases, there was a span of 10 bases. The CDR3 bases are TGCGCCAGCAGCTCAGGGGGGTTCTACGAGCAGTACTTC. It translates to CASSSGGFYEQYF.

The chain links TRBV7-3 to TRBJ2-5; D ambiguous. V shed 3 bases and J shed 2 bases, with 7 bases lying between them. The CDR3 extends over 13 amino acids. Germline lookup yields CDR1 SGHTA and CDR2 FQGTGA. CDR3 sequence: CASSLNWQETQYF. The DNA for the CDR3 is TGTGCCAGCAGCTTGAACTGGCAAGAGACCCAGTACTTC.

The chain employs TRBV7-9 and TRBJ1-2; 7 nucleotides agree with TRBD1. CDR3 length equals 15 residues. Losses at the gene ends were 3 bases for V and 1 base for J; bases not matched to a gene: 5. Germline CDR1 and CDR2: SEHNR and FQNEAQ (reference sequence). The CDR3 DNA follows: TGTGCCAGCAGCTTGGGACAGAATTTTAACTATGGCTACACCTTC. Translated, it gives CASSLGQNFNYGYTF. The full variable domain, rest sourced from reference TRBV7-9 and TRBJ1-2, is DTGVSQNPRHKITKRGQNVTFRCDPISEHNRLYWYRQTLGQGPEFLTYFQNEAQLEKSRLLSDRFSAERPKGSFSTLEIQRTEQGDSAMYLCASSLGQNFNYGYTFGSGTRLTVV.

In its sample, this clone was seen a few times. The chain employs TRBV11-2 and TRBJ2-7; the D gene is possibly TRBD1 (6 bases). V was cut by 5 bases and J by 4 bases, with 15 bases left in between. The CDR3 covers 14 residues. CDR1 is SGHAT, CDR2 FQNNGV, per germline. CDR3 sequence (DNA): TGTGCCAGCAGCCTGAACACAGGGCCGTACGAGCAGTACTTC. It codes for CASSLNTGPYEQYF.

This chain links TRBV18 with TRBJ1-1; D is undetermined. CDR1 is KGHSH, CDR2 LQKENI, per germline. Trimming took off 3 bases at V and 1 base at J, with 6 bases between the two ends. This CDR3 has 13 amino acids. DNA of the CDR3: TGTGCCAGCTCACCCTTGGGGAACACTGAAGCTTTCTTT. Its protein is CASSPLGNTEAFF. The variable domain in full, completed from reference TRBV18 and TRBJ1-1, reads NAGVMQNPRHLVRRRGQEARLRCSPMKGHSHVYWYRQLPEEGLKFMVYLQKENIIDESGMPKERFSAEFPKEGPSILRIQQVVRGDSAAYFCASSPLGNTEAFFGQGTRLTVV.

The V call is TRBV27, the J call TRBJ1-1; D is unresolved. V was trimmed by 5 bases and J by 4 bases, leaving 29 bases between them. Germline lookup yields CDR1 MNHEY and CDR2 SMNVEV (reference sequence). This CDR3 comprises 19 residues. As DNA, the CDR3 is TGTGCCAGCAGTCGTACCCCCCCGAGCTCTAGGCTGGAGGGCACTGAAGCTTTCTTT. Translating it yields CASSRTPPSSRLEGTEAFF.

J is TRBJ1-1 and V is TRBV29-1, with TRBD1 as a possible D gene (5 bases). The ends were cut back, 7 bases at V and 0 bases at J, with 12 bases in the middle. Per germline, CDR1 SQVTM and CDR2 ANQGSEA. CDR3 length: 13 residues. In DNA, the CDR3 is TGCAGCGCCGTCCGGGGCTTGAACACTGAAGCTTTCTTT. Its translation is CSAVRGLNTEAFF.

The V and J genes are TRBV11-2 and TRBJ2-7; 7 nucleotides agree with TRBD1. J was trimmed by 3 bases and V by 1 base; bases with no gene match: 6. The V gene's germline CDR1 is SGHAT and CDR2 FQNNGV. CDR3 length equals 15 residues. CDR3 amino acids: CASSLGQGMYYEQYF. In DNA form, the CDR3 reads TGTGCCAGCAGCTTAGGACAGGGAATGTACTACGAGCAGTACTTC.

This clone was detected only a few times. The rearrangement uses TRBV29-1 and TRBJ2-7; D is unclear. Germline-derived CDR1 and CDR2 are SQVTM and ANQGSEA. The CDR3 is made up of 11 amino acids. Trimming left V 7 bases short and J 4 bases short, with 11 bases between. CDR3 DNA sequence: TGCAGCGGGAAGATCGGGTACGAGCAGTACTTC. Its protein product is CSGKIGYEQYF.

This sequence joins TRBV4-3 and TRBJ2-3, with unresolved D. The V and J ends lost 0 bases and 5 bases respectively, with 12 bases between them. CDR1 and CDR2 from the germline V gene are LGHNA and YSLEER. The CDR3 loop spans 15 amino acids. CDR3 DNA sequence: TGCGCCAGCAGCCAAGATGGCACGCCGGGAGATACGCAGTATTTT. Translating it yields CASSQDGTPGDTQYF.

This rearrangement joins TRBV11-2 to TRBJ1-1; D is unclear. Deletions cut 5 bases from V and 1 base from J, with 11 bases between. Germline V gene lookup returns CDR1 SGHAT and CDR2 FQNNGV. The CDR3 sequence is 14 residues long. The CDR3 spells CASSLGRGNTEAFF. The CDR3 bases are TGTGCCAGCAGCCTCGGCCGGGGGAACACTGAAGCTTTCTTT. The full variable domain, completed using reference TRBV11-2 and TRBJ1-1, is EAGVAQSPRYKIIEKRQSVAFWCNPISGHATLYWYQQILGQGPKLLIQFQNNGVVDDSQLPKDRFSAERLKGVDSTLKIQPAKLEDSAVYLCASSLGRGNTEAFFGQGTRLTVV.

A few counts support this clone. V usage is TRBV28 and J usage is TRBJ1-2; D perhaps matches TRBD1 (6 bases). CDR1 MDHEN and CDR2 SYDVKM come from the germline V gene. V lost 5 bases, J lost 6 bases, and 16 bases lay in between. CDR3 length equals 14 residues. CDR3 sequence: CASSGDPRQDGYTF. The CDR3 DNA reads TGTGCCAGCAGTGGCGACCCCCGACAGGATGGCTACACCTTC.

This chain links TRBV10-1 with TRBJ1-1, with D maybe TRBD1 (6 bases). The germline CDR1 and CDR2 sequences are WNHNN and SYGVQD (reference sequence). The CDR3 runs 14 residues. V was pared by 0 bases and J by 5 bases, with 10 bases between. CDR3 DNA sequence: TGCGCCAGCAGTGAGTCACGGGGGCGGACTGAAGCTTTCTTT. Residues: CASSESRGRTEAFF.

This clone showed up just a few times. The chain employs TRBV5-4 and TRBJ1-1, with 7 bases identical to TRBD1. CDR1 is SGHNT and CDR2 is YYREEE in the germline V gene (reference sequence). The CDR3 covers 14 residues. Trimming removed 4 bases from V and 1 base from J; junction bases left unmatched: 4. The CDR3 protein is CASSRTGANTEAFF. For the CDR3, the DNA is TGTGCCAGCAGCAGAACAGGGGCGAACACTGAAGCTTTCTTT.

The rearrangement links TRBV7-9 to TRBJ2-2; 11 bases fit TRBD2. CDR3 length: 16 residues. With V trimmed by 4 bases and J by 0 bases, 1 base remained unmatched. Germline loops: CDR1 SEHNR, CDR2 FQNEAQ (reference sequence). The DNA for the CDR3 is TGTGCCAGCAGCTGGGGACTAGCGGCGAACACCGGGGAGCTGTTTTTT. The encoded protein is CASSWGLAANTGELFF.

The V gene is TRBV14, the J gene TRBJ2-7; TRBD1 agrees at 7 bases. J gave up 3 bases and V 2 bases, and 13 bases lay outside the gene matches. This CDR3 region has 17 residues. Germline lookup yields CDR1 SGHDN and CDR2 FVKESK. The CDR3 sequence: CASSQPGQIVGGYEQYF. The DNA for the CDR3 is TGTGCCAGCAGCCAACCGGGACAGATAGTAGGGGGCTACGAGCAGTACTTC.

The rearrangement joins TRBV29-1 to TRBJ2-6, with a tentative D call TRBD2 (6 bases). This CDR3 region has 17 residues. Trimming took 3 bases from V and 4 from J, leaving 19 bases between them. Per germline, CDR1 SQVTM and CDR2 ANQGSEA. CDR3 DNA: TGCAGCGTTGAGGGGGGAACTGGGGGACGGGGGGCCAACGTCCTGACTTTC. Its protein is CSVEGGTGGRGANVLTF.

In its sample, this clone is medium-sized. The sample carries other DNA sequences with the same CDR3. The CDR3 DNA is TGTGCCAGCAGCCTTGGAGGGGGGGCTCAAGAGACCCAGTACTTC. This codes for CASSLGGGAQETQYF. J is TRBJ2-5 and V is TRBV7-3; D perhaps matches TRBD2 (7 bases). The V gene's germline CDR1 is SGHTA and CDR2 FQGTGA. V was shortened by 5 bases and J by 2 bases, with 15 bases between the two germline ends. The CDR3 sequence is 15 residues long.

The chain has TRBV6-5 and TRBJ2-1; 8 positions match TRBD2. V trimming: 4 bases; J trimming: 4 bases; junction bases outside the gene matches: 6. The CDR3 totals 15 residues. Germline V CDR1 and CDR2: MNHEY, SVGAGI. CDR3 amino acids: CASSSGGGPYNEQFF. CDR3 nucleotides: TGTGCCAGCAGTTCCGGGGGGGGCCCTTACAATGAGCAGTTCTTC.

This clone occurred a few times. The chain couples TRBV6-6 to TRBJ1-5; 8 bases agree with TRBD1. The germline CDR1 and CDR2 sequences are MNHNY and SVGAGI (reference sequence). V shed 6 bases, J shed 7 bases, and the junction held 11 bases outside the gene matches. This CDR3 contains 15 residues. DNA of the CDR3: TGTGCCAGCAGAGACCCCGGACAGGGATACCAGCCCCAGCATTTT. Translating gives CASRDPGQGYQPQHF.

The CDR3 is CSGITGREQYF. Here the CDR3 DNA reads TGCAGCGGCATTACAGGGCGCGAGCAGTACTTC. The rearrangement joins TRBV29-1 to TRBJ2-7; D may be TRBD1 (6 bases). V shed 7 bases and J shed 6 bases, with 13 bases lying between them. Germline V gene data show CDR1 as SQVTM and CDR2 as ANQGSEA. This CDR3 spans 11 amino acids.

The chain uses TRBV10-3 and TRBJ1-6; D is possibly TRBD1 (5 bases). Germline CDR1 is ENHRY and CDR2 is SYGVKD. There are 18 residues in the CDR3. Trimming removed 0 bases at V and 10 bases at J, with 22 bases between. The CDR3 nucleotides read TGTGCCATCAGTGAGTCATCACGACAGAAAGACTTTAACTCACCCCTCCACTTT. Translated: CAISESSRQKDFNSPLHF.

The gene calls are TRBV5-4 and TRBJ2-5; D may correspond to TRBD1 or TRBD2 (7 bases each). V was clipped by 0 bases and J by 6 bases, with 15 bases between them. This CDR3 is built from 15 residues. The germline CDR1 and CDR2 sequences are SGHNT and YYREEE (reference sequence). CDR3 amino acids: CASSLVGQGGKTQYF. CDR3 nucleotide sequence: TGTGCCAGCAGCTTGGTGGGGCAGGGGGGGAAGACCCAGTACTTC.

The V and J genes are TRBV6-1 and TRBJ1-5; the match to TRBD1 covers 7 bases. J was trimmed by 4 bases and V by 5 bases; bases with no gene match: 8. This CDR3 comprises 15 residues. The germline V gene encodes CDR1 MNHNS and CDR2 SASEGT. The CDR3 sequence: CASSFGQVFNQPQHF. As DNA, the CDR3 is TGTGCCAGCAGTTTCGGACAGGTCTTTAATCAGCCCCAGCATTTT.

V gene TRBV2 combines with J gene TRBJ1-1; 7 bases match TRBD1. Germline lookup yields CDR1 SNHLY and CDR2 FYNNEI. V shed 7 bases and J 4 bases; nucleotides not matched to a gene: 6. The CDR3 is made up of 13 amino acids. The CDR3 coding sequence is TGTGCCAGCAATCGACAGGGTCTCACTGAAGCTTTCTTT. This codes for CASNRQGLTEAFF.